The 4 T cell receptor beta chains listed next were all sequenced from one sample in a study of blood T cells in healthy people across ages (dated by TCRdb to about 2015). Libraries came from 5' RACE. The sequencer listed for this sample is Illumina HiSeq 2500. A second 7 to 11 cycle PCR used a sample-barcoded 5' primer and a J-beta primer mix. TCRdb cleaned the public reads at Q25 with fastp, built clones with MiXCR and kept in-frame beta chains. Every CDR3 protein is listed once, alongside the most common genes and DNA of its rows. The sample records nearly 1 million distinct CDR3 sequences, roughly half of which are singletons. Clones ranked in the top ten supply over 20% of the sample. The sample was blood. These receptor sequences come from a woman in her sixties in good health.

The chain has TRBV20-1 and TRBJ2-4, with a possible D match to TRBD1 (6 bases). The CDR3 extends over 17 amino acids. V lost 6 bases, J lost 0 bases, and 21 bases lay in between. The V gene's germline CDR1 is DFQATT and CDR2 SNEGSKA (reference sequence). CDR3 protein: CSAGQQNGILAKNIQYF. CDR3 nucleotide sequence: TGCAGTGCCGGACAGCAAAATGGGATACTAGCCAAAAACATTCAGTACTTC.

The V and J genes are TRBV5-6 and TRBJ2-1; TRBD1 or TRBD2 may be the D gene (6 bases each). Germline assignment: CDR1 SGHDT and CDR2 YYEEEE. Trimming cost V 0 bases and J 6 bases, with 13 bases left between them. The CDR3 is made up of 15 amino acids. CDR3 nucleotides: TGTGCCAGCAGCTTGGTGCGGGAAGGGGGCAATGAGCAGTTCTTC. It translates to CASSLVREGGNEQFF. Variable domain in full (rest from reference TRBV5-6 and TRBJ2-1): DAGVTQSPTHLIKTRGQQVTLRCSPKSGHDTVSWYQQALGQGPQFIFQYYEEEERQRGNFPDRFSGHQFPNYSSELNVNALLLGDSALYLCASSLVREGGNEQFFGPGTRLTVL.

The chain carries TRBV7-2 and TRBJ2-1; TRBD2 matches at 8 bases. The germline CDR1 and CDR2 sequences are SGHTA and FQGNSA. The CDR3 is 13 amino acids. The J segment lost 8 bases and the V segment lost 6 bases, leaving 6 bases of the junction unmatched. Here the CDR3 reads CASRGGTRDEQFF. CDR3 nucleotide sequence: TGTGCCAGCAGGGGAGGGACTAGGGATGAGCAGTTCTTC.

The rearrangement uses TRBV7-8 and TRBJ2-7; no clear D gene. The CDR3 spans 14 residues. The ends were cut back, 1 base at V and 6 bases at J, with 13 bases in the middle. Per germline, CDR1 SGHVS and CDR2 FQNEAQ. The CDR3 region is CASSLGPPSGEQYF. DNA of the CDR3: TGTGCCAGCAGCTTAGGTCCCCCCTCTGGCGAGCAGTACTTC.